The clone carrying this TCR beta chain was seen repeatedly, ten times or more. Antigen: not known. The CDR3 is made up of 16 amino acids. The germline V gene encodes CDR1 MNHEY and CDR2 SVGEGT. V dropped 0 bases and J dropped 4 bases, with 13 bases sitting between them. Production of TCR cDNA was by 5'RACE template switching, which also added a universal primer site and UMIs. TCRdb re-called the 5' RACE reads through MiXCR, storing one row per CDR3 protein. The sample has over 130,000 distinct CDR3 sequences, 7% to 9% seen once. These data belong to a study of T cells after yellow fever vaccination. Whole-study results and caveats: Compared with primary, the secondary response was weaker and peaked at day 5, not 15. Clones that expanded after primary vaccination mostly reappeared after the booster (96% CD4, about 89% CD8). A small share of clonotypes appeared in both CD4 and CD8 compartments.

V is TRBV6-2 or TRBV6-3 and J is TRBJ2-1; no clear D. This TCR came from a man aged 25 to 40 who received the YFV17D yellow fever vaccine. Source: CD4+ T cells sorted from PBMCs, taken 5 days after the yellow fever booster vaccination. CDR3 coding DNA: TGTGCCAGCAGTTACTCGGGCCCATCACTTTACAATGAGCAGTTCTTC. Its translation: CASSYSGPSLYNEQFF.